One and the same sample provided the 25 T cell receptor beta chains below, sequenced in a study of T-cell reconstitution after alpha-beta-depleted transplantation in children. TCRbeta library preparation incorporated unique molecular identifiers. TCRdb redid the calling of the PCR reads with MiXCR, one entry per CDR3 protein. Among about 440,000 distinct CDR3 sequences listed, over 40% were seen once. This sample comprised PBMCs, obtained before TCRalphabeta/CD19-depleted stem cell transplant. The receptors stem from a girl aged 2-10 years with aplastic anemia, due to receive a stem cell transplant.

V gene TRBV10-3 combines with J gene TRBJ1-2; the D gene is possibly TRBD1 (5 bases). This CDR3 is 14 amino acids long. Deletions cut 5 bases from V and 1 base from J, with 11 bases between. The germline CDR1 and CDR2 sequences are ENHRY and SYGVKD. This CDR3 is CAISRDGVNYGYTF. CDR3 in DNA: TGTGCCATCAGTCGGGACGGCGTTAACTATGGCTACACCTTC.

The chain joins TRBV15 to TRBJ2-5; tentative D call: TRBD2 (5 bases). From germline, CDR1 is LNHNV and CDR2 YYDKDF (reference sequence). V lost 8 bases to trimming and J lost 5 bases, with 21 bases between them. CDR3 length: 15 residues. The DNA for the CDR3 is TGTGCCACCCGGACGGGGATGACCCCGGGGGAGACCCAGTACTTC. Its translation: CATRTGMTPGETQYF.

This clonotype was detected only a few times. The CDR3 nucleotides are TGTGCCATCAGCGAGAGGGGGGATGGGGCCAACGTCCTGACTTTC. Encoded protein: CAISERGDGANVLTF. The genes are TRBV10-3 and TRBJ2-6, with D perhaps given as TRBD1 or TRBD2 (6 bases each). The germline CDR1 and CDR2 sequences are ENHRY and SYGVKD. V was pared by 6 bases and J by 3 bases, with 12 bases between. CDR3 size: 15 residues.

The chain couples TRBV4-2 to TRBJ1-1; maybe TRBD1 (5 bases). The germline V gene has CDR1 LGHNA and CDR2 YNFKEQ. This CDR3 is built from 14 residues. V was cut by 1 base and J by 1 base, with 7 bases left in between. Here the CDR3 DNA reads TGTGCCAGCAGCCAAGGGGGCGAGAACACTGAAGCTTTCTTT. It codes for CASSQGGENTEAFF.

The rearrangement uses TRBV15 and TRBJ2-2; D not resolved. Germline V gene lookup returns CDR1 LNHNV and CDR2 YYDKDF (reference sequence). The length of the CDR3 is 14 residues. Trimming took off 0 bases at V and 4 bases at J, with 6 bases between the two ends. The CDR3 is CATSRDVATGELFF. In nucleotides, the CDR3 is TGTGCCACCAGCAGAGATGTGGCCACCGGGGAGCTGTTTTTT.

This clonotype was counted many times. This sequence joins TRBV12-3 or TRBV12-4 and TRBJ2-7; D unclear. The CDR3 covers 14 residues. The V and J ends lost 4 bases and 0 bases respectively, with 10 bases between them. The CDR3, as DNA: TGTGCCAGCAGTTGGAACGGCTTCTCCTACGAGCAGTACTTC. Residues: CASSWNGFSYEQYF.

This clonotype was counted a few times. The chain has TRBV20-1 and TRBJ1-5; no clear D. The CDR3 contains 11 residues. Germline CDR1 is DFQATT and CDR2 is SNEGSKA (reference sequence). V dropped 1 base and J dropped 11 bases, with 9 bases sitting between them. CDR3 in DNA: TGCAGTGCTAGAGTAGAGACGGCCCAGCATTTT. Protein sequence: CSARVETAQHF.

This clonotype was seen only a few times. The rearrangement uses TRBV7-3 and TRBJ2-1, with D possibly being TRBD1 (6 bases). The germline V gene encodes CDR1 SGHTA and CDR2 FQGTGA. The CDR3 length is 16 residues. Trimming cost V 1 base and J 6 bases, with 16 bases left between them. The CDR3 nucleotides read TGTGCCAGCAGCTTAAGAGGGGGTTGGGCAAGCAATGAGCAGTTCTTC. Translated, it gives CASSLRGGWASNEQFF.

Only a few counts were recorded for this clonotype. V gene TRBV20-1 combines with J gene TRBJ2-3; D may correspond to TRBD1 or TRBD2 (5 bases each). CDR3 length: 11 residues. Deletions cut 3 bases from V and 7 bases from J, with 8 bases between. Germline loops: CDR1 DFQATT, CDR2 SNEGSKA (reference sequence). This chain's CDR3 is CSASGGHTQYF. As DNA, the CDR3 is TGCAGTGCTAGTGGGGGACATACGCAGTATTTT.

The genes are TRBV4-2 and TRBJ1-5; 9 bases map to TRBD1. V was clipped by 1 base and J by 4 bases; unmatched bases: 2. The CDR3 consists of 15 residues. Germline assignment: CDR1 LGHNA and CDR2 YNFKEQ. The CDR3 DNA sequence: TGTGCCAGCAGCCAAGTCGACAGGGGGAATCAGCCCCAGCATTTT. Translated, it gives CASSQVDRGNQPQHF.

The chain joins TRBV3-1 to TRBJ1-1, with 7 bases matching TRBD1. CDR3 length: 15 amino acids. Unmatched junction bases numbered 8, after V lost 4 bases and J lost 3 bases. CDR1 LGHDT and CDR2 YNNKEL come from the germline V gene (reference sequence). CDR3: CASSLWDRPYTEAFF. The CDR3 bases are TGTGCCAGCAGCCTCTGGGACAGACCCTACACTGAAGCTTTCTTT.

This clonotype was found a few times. In DNA form, the CDR3 reads TGTGCCAGCAGCCAAGAACAGGCAGGGGGAGGGAACTATGGCTACACCTTC. Protein sequence: CASSQEQAGGGNYGYTF. The chain combines TRBV4-2 with TRBJ1-2, with 7 bases identical to TRBD1. Germline V lookup: CDR1 LGHNA, CDR2 YNFKEQ. J lost 2 bases, V lost 0 bases, and 9 bases had no gene match. The CDR3 spans 17 residues.

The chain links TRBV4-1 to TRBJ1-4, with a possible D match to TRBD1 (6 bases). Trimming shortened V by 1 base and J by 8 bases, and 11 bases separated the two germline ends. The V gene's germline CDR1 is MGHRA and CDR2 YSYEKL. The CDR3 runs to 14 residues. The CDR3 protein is CASSQAPQGEKLFF. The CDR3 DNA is TGCGCCAGCAGCCAAGCCCCTCAGGGGGAAAAACTGTTTTTT.

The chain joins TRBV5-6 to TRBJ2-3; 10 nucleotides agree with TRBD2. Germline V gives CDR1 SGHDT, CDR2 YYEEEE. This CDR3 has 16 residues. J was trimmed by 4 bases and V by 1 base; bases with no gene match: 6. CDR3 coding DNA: TGTGCCAGCAGCTTGCTGATAGCGGGAGGAGCAGATACGCAGTATTTT. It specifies CASSLLIAGGADTQYF. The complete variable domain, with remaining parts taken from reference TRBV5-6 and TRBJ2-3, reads DAGVTQSPTHLIKTRGQQVTLRCSPKSGHDTVSWYQQALGQGPQFIFQYYEEEERQRGNFPDRFSGHQFPNYSSELNVNALLLGDSALYLCASSLLIAGGADTQYFGPGTRLTVL.

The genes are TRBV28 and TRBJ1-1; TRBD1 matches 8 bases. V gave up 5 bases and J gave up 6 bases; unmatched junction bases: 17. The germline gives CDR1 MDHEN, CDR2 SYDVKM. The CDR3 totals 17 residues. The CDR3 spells CASSLGTGLTLRSEAFF. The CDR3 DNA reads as TGTGCCAGCAGTCTCGGGACAGGTCTTACACTCAGGTCTGAAGCTTTCTTT. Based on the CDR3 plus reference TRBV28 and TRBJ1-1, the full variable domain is DVKVTQSSRYLVKRTGEKVFLECVQDMDHENMFWYRQDPGLGLRLIYFSYDVKMKEKGDIPEGYSVSREKKERFSLILESASTNQTSMYLCASSLGTGLTLRSEAFFGQGTRLTVV.

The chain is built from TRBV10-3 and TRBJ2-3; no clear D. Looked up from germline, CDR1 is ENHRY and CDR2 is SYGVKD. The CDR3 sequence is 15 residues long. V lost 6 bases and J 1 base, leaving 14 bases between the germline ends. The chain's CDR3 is CAISRAWLGTDTQYF. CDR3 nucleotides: TGTGCCATCAGCCGAGCCTGGTTAGGCACAGATACGCAGTATTTT.

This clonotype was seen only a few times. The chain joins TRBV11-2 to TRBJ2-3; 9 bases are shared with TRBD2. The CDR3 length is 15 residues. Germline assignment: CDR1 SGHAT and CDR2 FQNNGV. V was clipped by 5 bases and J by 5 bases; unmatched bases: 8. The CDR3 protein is CASSRQTSGRDTQYF. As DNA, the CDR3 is TGTGCCAGCAGCCGACAGACTAGCGGCCGAGATACGCAGTATTTT.

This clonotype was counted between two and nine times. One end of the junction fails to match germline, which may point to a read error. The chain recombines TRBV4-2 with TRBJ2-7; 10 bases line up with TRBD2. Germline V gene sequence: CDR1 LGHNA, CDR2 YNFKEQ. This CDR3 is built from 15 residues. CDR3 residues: CASSKDSGRVYEQYF. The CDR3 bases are TGTGCCAGCAGCAAAGACAGCGGGAGGGTCTACGAGCAGTACTTC.

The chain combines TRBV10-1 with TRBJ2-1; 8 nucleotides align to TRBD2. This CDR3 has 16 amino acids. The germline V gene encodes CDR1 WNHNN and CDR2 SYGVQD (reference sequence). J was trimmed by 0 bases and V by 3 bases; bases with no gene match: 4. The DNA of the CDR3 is TGCGCCAGCAGTGATGGCGGGGGGAGCTCCTACAATGAGCAGTTCTTC. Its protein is CASSDGGGSSYNEQFF.

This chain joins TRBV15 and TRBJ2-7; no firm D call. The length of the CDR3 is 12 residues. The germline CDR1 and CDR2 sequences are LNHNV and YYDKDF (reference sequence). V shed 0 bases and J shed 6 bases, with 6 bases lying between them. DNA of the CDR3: TGTGCCACCAGCAGAGATATCAGCGAGCAGTACTTC. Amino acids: CATSRDISEQYF.

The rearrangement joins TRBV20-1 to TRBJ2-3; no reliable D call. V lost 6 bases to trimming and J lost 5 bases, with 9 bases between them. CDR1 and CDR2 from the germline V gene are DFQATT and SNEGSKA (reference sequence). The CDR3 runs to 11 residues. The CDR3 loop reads CSAGTEDTQYF. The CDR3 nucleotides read TGCAGTGCCGGAACTGAAGATACGCAGTATTTT.

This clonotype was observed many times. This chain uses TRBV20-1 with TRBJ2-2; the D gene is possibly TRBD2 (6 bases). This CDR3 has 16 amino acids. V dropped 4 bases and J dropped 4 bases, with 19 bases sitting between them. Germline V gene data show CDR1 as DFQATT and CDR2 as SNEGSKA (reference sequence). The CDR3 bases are TGCAGTGCTATATTCCGAGGAGGGGCGCGCACCGGGGAGCTGTTTTTT. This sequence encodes CSAIFRGGARTGELFF.

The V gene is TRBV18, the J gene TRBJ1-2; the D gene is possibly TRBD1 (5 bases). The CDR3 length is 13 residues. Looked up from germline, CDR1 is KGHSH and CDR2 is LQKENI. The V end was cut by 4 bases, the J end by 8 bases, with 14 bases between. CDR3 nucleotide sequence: TGTGCCAGCTCACACCGGGACCGGGGAGGCTACACCTTC. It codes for CASSHRDRGGYTF.

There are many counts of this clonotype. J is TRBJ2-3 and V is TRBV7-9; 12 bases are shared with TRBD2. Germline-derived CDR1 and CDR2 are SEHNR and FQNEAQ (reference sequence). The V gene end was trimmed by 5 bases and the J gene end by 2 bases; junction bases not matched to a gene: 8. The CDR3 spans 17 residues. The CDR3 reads CASSHPGLAGNTDTQYF. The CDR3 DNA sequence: TGTGCCAGCAGCCATCCTGGACTAGCGGGAAACACAGATACGCAGTATTTT.

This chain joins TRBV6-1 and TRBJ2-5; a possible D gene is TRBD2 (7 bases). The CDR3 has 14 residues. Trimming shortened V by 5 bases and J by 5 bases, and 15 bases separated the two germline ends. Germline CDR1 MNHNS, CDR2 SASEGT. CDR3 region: CASSTYREGETQYF. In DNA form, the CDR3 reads TGTGCCAGCAGTACCTACAGGGAGGGGGAGACCCAGTACTTC.